The text below deals with one TCR beta chain. This clonotype appeared many times. The antigen it recognizes is unknown. No base quality values were provided; no much bigger clone lies one nucleotide off. This record belongs to a study of blood T cells in healthy people across ages (dated by TCRdb to between 2015 and 2016). In terms of the full investigation: In model experiments, template switching captured roughly one uniquely barcoded TCR beta cDNA molecule for every two T cells. Using deep sequencing normalized with unique cDNA molecular identifiers, the study measured how TCR beta repertoire diversity changes with age. The donors were divided into four age groups: young (average around 17 years), middle-aged (approximately 41), aged (about 60) and long-lived (roughly 82). To avoid experimental bias, donors of different ages were randomly spread across the sequencing lanes. The study analyzed two additional independent replicas of 1 million unique cDNA reads from the same blood draw for two donors, one aged 18 to 30 and one aged 80 or older.

The approximately 41 donors, aged 6 to 90 years, were systemically healthy Caucasian individuals from Russia. Roughly 10 milliliters of peripheral blood were drawn from each donor into EDTA-treated Vacutainer tubes. Ficoll-Paque density-gradient centrifugation was used to isolate PBMCs, with at least 6.5 million per sample. Total RNA, at least 6 micrograms per sample, was extracted from PBMCs with Trizol reagent. The percentages of naive CD45RAhigh/CD27high T cells were determined by flow cytometry on a PBMC aliquot from every donor. Libraries were made using 5' RACE. Sequenced using an Illumina HiSeq 2500. The second PCR ran for about 6 to 12 cycles and used a J-beta primer mix along with a sample-barcoded 5' primer. Each TCR beta cDNA molecule received a unique molecular identifier from a template-switch 5' adaptor carrying 12 random nucleotides. At least 2.5 million CDR3-containing paired-end reads were obtained from each sample. First-strand cDNA was synthesized from all RNA with the Mint cDNA synthesis kit, primed by a TRBC-specific oligonucleotide. Following uracil-DNA glycosylase treatment, all cDNA underwent a first 18-cycle PCR with the universal primers M1SS and BC2_uni_R. In the authors' own workflow: Normalization of each sample was performed by random selection of 1 million high-quality reads, each carrying a distinct molecular identifier. Instead of being binned into consensus sequences, reads that shared molecular identifiers were thrown out. MiTCR, with a Q25 quality threshold and the strictest error-elimination algorithm, was used for CDR3 identification, clonotype clustering and error correction. Lower-bound total TCR beta diversity was estimated with a nonparametric unseen species model using Euler transformation. TCRdb reprocessing: public reads trimmed at Q25 with fastp, clones called with MiXCR, in-frame beta chains kept. Rows are combined by CDR3 protein, so each entry shows the most common genes and DNA. In this record, the V and J calls reflect TCRdb's handling and not the investigators' own analysis. In all, the sample holds 1.5 million to 2 million distinct CDR3 sequences, and approximately 30% of those were seen once. The ten largest account for more than 6% of the sample.

Points the paper makes about the study in general: The percentage of naive T cells measured by flow cytometry correlated strongly with observed TCR beta diversity. Conclusive comparison of naive and antigen-experienced compartments was prevented by the profiling of bulk unsorted PBMCs. Observed TCR beta diversity per million T cells fell roughly linearly with age, and a significant reduction was already apparent by age around 40. Because donor CMV infection status was unknown, age-related changes in expanded clonotypes were potentially confounded. Estimates of total diversity from one million sequenced T cells were regarded as lower bounds and underestimates. Compared with the aged group, more naive CD4+ T cells, fewer expanded clones and increased TCR diversity were shown by the long-lived group, suggesting age selection.

Trimming removed 6 bases from V and 0 bases from J; the gene matches leave 5 bases unexplained. The CDR3 covers 15 residues, taking in both the cysteine and the phenylalanine. Of the read, only the CDR3 DNA is kept; its 45 bases are in frame from base 1. Via the germline V gene, CDR1 is SQVTM and CDR2 ANQGSEA. Recombination linked TRBV29-1 to TRBJ2-7; the junction holds 13 bases that match TRBD2. The specimen sequenced was blood. The receptor comes from a woman in her thirties in good health. The CDR3 protein is CSVGGLAGISYEQYF. The DNA reads as follows: TGCAGCGTGGGGGGACTAGCGGGGATCTCCTACGAGCAGTACTTC.